This entry lists 13 T cell receptor beta chains sequenced from one sample in a study of blood T cell repertoires in COVID-19. The protocol was immunoSEQ multiplex PCR, while the TCRdb copy is restricted to in-frame clones and leaves out a portion. The data hold about 25,000 clones, with 81% observed a single time. Sequenced input: peripheral blood. The receptors originated from a man aged 45-60 years with active or convalescent COVID-19.

V gene TRBV5-1 combines with J gene TRBJ1-6; no clear D gene. Germline V gene sequence: CDR1 SGHRS, CDR2 YFSETQ. The length of the CDR3 is 17 residues. Trimming removed 0 bases from V and 4 bases from J, with 14 bases in between. CDR3 loop: CASSLDYRGSYNSPLHF. The CDR3 DNA is TGCGCCAGCAGCTTGGACTACCGTGGCAGTTATAATTCACCCCTCCACTTT.

In this sample, this clone turned up once. The rearrangement uses TRBV21-1 and TRBJ1-4; the table's D call, TRBD1, has no DNA check behind it. TRBV21-1 is designated a pseudogene. The CDR3 spans 19 residues. This chain's CDR3 is CASSKSEGWVTGRNEKLFF. For the CDR3, the DNA is TGTGCCAGCAGCAAAAGCGAGGGGTGGGTGACAGGGCGTAATGAAAAACTGTTTTTT.

The chain carries TRBV28 and TRBJ1-2; 10 nucleotides agree with TRBD1. The V segment lost 5 bases and the J segment 2 bases; nucleotides outside the gene matches: 11. The germline V gene has CDR1 MDHEN and CDR2 SYDVKM. The CDR3 covers 17 residues. CDR3 sequence reads: CASSPLTGQGENYGYTF. The CDR3 DNA sequence: TGTGCCAGCAGTCCCCTAACAGGACAGGGGGAAAACTATGGCTACACCTTC.

This chain links TRBV21-1 with TRBJ2-3; TRBD2 is the table's D call, not checked against the DNA. TRBV21-1 counts as a pseudogene. The CDR3 consists of 16 residues. CDR3 coding DNA: TGTGCCAGCAGCAACGGGCGGGATATTAGCACAGATACGCAGTATTTT. Residues: CASSNGRDISTDTQYF.

The genes are TRBV19 and TRBJ2-3; no clear D gene. This CDR3 has 16 residues. Germline V CDR1 and CDR2: LNHDA, SQIVND (reference sequence). The V end was cut by 0 bases, the J end by 1 base, with 11 bases between. This CDR3 reads CASSIEPAVGTDTQYF. CDR3 coding DNA: TGTGCCAGTAGTATAGAGCCGGCGGTAGGCACAGATACGCAGTATTTT. Together with reference TRBV19 and TRBJ2-3, the CDR3 gives the full variable domain: DGGITQSPKYLFRKEGQNVTLSCEQNLNHDAMYWYRQDPGQGLRLIYYSQIVNDFQKGDIAEGYSVSREKKESFPLTVTSAQKNPTAFYLCASSIEPAVGTDTQYFGPGTRLTVL.

The gene calls are TRBV6-5 and TRBJ1-3; D not certain. Between the trimmed V and J ends, which lost 7 bases and 5 bases, there was a span of 18 bases. The CDR3 extends over 15 amino acids. Germline V gene lookup returns CDR1 MNHEY and CDR2 SVGAGI. CDR3 nucleotide sequence: TGTGCCAGCAACCCAGACACGCCAAGGCGAAACACCATATATTTT. Its protein product is CASNPDTPRRNTIYF.

The chain combines TRBV30 with TRBJ2-7; TRBD2 aligns across 7 bases. This CDR3 has 14 residues. The germline gives CDR1 GTSNPN, CDR2 SVGIG (reference sequence). V lost 2 bases to trimming and J lost 3 bases; unmatched junction nucleotides: 7. CDR3 DNA sequence: TGTGCCTGGAGTATGACGGGGAGGGGCTACGAGCAGTACTTC. It codes for CAWSMTGRGYEQYF.

The rearrangement joins TRBV30 to TRBJ1-3; the D is unclear. The CDR3 covers 15 residues. The V end was cut by 4 bases, the J end by 4 bases, with 17 bases between. Germline V gene lookup returns CDR1 GTSNPN and CDR2 SVGIG (reference sequence). Here the CDR3 DNA reads TGTGCCTGGAATGTTGCGGGTGTGAGGGGAAACACCATATATTTT. The encoded protein is CAWNVAGVRGNTIYF.

Judged by abundance, this clone is medium-sized. The chain recombines TRBV6-5 with TRBJ2-2; 9 positions agree with TRBD2. The length of the CDR3 is 15 residues. CDR1 and CDR2 from the germline V gene are MNHEY and SVGAGI. Trimming removed 10 bases from V and 3 bases from J; junction bases left unmatched: 9. Written as DNA, the CDR3 is TGTGCCACCCCGGCAGCGGGGGGCGACACCGGGGAGCTGTTTTTT. Amino acids: CATPAAGGDTGELFF.

The chain links TRBV29-1 to TRBJ2-5, with D unresolved. Germline V lookup: CDR1 SQVTM, CDR2 ANQGSEA. Deletions cut 3 bases from V and 1 base from J, with 9 bases between. The CDR3 extends over 13 amino acids. DNA for the CDR3: TGCAGCGTTGATAAACAGTTCCAAGAGACCCAGTACTTC. Protein sequence: CSVDKQFQETQYF.

The rearrangement links TRBV19 to TRBJ1-6; D unresolved. Germline assignment: CDR1 LNHDA and CDR2 SQIVND (reference sequence). V shed 7 bases and J shed 8 bases, with 15 bases lying between them. The CDR3 has 14 residues. The CDR3 nucleotides are TGTGCCAGTACCCCAGAAGCAGCGGATTCACCCCTCCACTTT. This sequence encodes CASTPEAADSPLHF.

The J gene is TRBJ1-2, the V gene TRBV6-8; D is undetermined. Trimming removed 0 bases from V and 2 bases from J, with 16 bases in between. The CDR3 covers 17 residues. The germline gives CDR1 MNHGY, CDR2 SAAAGT. CDR3 in amino acids: CASSYSNCNPRNYGYTF. The CDR3 DNA is TGTGCCAGCAGTTACTCGAATTGTAACCCGAGAAACTATGGCTACACCTTC.

The rearrangement links TRBV27 to TRBJ2-1; D possibly corresponds to TRBD1 (5 bases). The germline gives CDR1 MNHEY, CDR2 SMNVEV (reference sequence). V was pared by 3 bases and J by 8 bases, with 11 bases between. The CDR3 loop spans 13 amino acids. Here the CDR3 reads CASSLLSGYEQFF. CDR3 coding DNA: TGTGCCAGCAGTTTGTTATCAGGGTATGAGCAGTTCTTC.